This is a list of T cell receptor beta chains from one sample in a study of shared clonotypes between healthy human individuals. Generated by immunoSEQ multiplex PCR, the TCRdb table keeps only in-frame clones and is missing some. The table records over 1.4 million clones, around 95% of them present only once. Sequenced material: naive CD4+ T cells sorted from blood. All receptors come from a man aged 25-45 years in good health. Both conserved end residues are trimmed from each CDR3. Clone size is not always given. Where it is, it says once, few, many or a class for expanded clones.

v_gene: TRBV11-2; j_gene: TRBJ2-2; abundance: -; CDR3aa: ASSLDPKHTGELF
v_gene: TRBV29-1; j_gene: TRBJ2-7; abundance: -; CDR3aa: SVAGKSITSYEQY
v_gene: TRBV6-6; j_gene: TRBJ2-2; abundance: -; CDR3aa: ASRPDRDSRAGELF
v_gene: TRBV29-1; j_gene: TRBJ2-7; abundance: -; CDR3aa: SVLDRPRDGQY
v_gene: TRBV21-1; j_gene: TRBJ1-5; abundance: once; CDR3aa: ASSTDRGFNRAQH
v_gene: TRBV9; j_gene: TRBJ1-1; abundance: -; CDR3aa: ASSIQGALNTEAF
v_gene: TRBV9; j_gene: TRBJ2-3; abundance: -; CDR3aa: ASSVDPVASGRDTQY
v_gene: TRBV7-6; j_gene: TRBJ2-1; abundance: -; CDR3aa: ASSLAGGGLEQF
v_gene: TRBV27; j_gene: TRBJ2-1; abundance: -; CDR3aa: ASGITSYNEQF
v_gene: TRBV30; j_gene: TRBJ1-3; abundance: -; CDR3aa: AWSVQPGNTIY
v_gene: TRBV12-2; j_gene: TRBJ1-5; abundance: -; CDR3aa: ASRPQRTAVYSNQPQH
v_gene: TRBV7-2; j_gene: TRBJ2-5; abundance: -; CDR3aa: ASSPRLLQETQY
v_gene: TRBV10-3; j_gene: TRBJ2-3; abundance: -; CDR3aa: AMAQTSGGTDTQY
v_gene: TRBV30; j_gene: TRBJ2-1; abundance: -; CDR3aa: AWSVRLGNEQF
v_gene: TRBV25-1; j_gene: TRBJ2-4; abundance: -; CDR3aa: ASSDHVQGNIQY
v_gene: TRBV11-1; j_gene: TRBJ1-5; abundance: once; CDR3aa: ASSKTGEQPQH
v_gene: TRBV4-2; j_gene: TRBJ2-4; abundance: -; CDR3aa: ASSQDPLAGLAKNIQY
v_gene: TRBV5-1; j_gene: TRBJ2-1; abundance: -; CDR3aa: ASSLPSGSDEQF
v_gene: TRBV5-1; j_gene: TRBJ2-3; abundance: -; CDR3aa: ASSFSTGTLSTDTQY
v_gene: TRBV11-2; j_gene: TRBJ2-3; abundance: -; CDR3aa: ASSLVGGRLSTDTQY
v_gene: TRBV7-8; j_gene: TRBJ2-1; abundance: -; CDR3aa: ASSLIGSGNEQF
v_gene: TRBV18; j_gene: TRBJ1-1; abundance: -; CDR3aa: ASSPKGNTEAF
v_gene: TRBV28; j_gene: TRBJ1-5; abundance: few; CDR3aa: ASSLDQPQH
v_gene: TRBV21-1; j_gene: TRBJ2-5; abundance: once; CDR3aa: ASSAGTSGWGYQETQY
v_gene: TRBV28; j_gene: TRBJ1-1; abundance: -; CDR3aa: ASSLFLARGGTEAF
v_gene: TRBV30; j_gene: TRBJ2-7; abundance: -; CDR3aa: AWSVGAGAKKQY
v_gene: TRBV10-1; j_gene: TRBJ2-5; abundance: once; CDR3aa: ASSESPKPETQY
v_gene: TRBV4-1; j_gene: TRBJ2-3; abundance: -; CDR3aa: ASSQRLAGADTQY